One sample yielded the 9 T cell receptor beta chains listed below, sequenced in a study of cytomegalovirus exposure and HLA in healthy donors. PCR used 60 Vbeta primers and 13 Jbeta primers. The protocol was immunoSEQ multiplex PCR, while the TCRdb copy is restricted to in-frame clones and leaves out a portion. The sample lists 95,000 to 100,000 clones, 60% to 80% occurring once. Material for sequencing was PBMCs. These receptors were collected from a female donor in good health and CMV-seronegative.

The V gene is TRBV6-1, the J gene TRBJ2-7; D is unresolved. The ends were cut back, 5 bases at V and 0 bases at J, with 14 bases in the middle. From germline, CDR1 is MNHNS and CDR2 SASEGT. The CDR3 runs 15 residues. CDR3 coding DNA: TGTGCCAGCAGTTCCCTAGTGCCCCCCTCCTACGAGCAGTACTTC. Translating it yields CASSSLVPPSYEQYF.

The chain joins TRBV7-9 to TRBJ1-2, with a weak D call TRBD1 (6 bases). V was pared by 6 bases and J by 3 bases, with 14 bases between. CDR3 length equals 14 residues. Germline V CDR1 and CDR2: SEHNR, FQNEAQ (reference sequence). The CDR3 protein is CASRLQGVDYGYTF. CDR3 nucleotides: TGTGCCAGCAGATTACAGGGTGTCGACTATGGCTACACCTTC.

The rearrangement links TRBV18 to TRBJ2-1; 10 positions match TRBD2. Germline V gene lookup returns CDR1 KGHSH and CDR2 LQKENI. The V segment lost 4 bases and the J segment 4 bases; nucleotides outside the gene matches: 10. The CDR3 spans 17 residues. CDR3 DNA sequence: TGTGCCAGCTCACTTCTTCTAGCGGGGGTTAATTACAATGAGCAGTTCTTC. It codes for CASSLLLAGVNYNEQFF.

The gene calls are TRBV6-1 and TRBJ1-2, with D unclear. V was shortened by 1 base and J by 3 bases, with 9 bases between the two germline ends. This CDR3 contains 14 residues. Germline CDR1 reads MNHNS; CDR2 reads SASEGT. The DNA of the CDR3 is TGTGCCAGCAGTGAAGACGGTAACTACTATGGCTACACCTTC. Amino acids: CASSEDGNYYGYTF.

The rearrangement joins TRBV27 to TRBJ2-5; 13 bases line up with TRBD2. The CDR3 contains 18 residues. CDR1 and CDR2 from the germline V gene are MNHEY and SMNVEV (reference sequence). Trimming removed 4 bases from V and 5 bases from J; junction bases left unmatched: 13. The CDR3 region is CASSSLSTSGGLGETQYF. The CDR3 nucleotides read TGTGCCAGCAGTTCCCTATCGACTAGCGGGGGGTTAGGGGAGACCCAGTACTTC.

The CDR3 region has the DNA TGTGCCAGCAGTGAAAGCCTCGGGACTAGCGGAGAGACCCAGTACTTC. Protein: CASSESLGTSGETQYF. The chain uses TRBV2 and TRBJ2-5, with 11 bases aligning to TRBD2. V lost 2 bases, J lost 4 bases, and 6 bases stayed unmatched. The CDR3 spans 16 residues. Germline lookup yields CDR1 SNHLY and CDR2 FYNNEI.

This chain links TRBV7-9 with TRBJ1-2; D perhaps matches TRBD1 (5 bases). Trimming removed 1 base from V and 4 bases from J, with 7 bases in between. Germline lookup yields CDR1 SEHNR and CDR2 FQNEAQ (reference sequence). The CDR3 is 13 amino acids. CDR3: CASSLGQLYGYTF. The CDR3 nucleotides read TGTGCCAGCAGCTTAGGACAGCTCTATGGCTACACCTTC. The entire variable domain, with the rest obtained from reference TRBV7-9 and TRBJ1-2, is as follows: DTGVSQNPRHKITKRGQNVTFRCDPISEHNRLYWYRQTLGQGPEFLTYFQNEAQLEKSRLLSDRFSAERPKGSFSTLEIQRTEQGDSAMYLCASSLGQLYGYTFGSGTRLTVV.

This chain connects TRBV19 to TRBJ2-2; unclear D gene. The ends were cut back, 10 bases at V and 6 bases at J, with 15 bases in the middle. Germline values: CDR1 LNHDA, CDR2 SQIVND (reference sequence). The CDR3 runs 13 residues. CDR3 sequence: CATTARFAGELFF. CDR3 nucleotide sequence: TGTGCCACTACCGCCCGTTTCGCCGGGGAGCTGTTTTTT.

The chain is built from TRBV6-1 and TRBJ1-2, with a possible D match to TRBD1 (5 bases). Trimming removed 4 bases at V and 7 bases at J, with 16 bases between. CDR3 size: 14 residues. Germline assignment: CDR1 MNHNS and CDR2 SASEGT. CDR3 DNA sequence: TGTGCCAGCAGTGTGGGCAGGGTGGAGAGTGGCTACACCTTC. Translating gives CASSVGRVESGYTF.